This T cell receptor beta chain was captured by sequencing in a study of cytotoxic CD8 clonotypes in ibrutinib-treated CLL. The V gene's germline CDR1 is SGHDN and CDR2 FVKESK. The length of the CDR3 is 17 residues. V dropped 1 base and J dropped 0; count of bases not matched to a gene: 6. The repertoire was sequenced with immunoSEQ multiplex PCR; TCRdb's copy has only in-frame clones and lacks some. Found here are around 130,000 clones, around 84% of them singletons; the top ten hold around 3.3%. The sequenced sample was PBMCs, obtained after 24 months of ibrutinib treatment. The sequence was collected from a human donor with chronic lymphocytic leukemia. The chain joins TRBV14 to TRBJ2-1; 7 positions agree with TRBD1. This CDR3 is CASSQALQGPSYNEQFF. CDR3 nucleotides: TGTGCCAGCAGCCAAGCCTTACAGGGGCCCTCCTACAATGAGCAGTTCTTC.